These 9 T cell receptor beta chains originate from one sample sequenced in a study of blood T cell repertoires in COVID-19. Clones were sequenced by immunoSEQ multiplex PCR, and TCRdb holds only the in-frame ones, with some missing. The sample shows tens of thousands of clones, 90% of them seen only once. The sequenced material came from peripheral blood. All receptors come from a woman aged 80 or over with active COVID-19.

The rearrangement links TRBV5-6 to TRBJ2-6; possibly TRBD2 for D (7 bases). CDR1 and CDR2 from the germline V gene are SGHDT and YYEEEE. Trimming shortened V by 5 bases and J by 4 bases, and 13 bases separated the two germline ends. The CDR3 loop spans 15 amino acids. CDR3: CASRQGGVGANVLTF. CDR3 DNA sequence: TGTGCCAGCAGACAAGGGGGGGTCGGGGCCAACGTCCTGACTTTC. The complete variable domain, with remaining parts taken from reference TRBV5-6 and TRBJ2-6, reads DAGVTQSPTHLIKTRGQQVTLRCSPKSGHDTVSWYQQALGQGPQFIFQYYEEEERQRGNFPDRFSGHQFPNYSSELNVNALLLGDSALYLCASRQGGVGANVLTFGAGSRLTVL.

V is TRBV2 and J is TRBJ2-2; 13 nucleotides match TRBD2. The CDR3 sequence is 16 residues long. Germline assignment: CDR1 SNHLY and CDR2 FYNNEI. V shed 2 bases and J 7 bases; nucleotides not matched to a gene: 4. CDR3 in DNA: TGTGCCAGCAGTGAAACTAGCGGGAGGGGTATCGGGGAGCTGTTTTTT. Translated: CASSETSGRGIGELFF.

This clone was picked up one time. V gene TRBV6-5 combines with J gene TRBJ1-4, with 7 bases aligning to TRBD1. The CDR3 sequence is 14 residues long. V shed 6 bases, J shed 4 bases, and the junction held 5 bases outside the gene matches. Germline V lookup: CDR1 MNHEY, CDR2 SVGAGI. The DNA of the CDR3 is TGTGCCAGCAGGGGACAGTTACTTAATGAAAAACTGTTTTTT. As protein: CASRGQLLNEKLFF.

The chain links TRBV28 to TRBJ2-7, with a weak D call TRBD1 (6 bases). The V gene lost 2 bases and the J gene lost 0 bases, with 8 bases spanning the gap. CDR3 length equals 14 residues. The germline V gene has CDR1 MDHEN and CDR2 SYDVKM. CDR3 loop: CASSLMGASYEQYF. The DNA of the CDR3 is TGTGCCAGCAGTTTAATGGGGGCCTCCTACGAGCAGTACTTC.

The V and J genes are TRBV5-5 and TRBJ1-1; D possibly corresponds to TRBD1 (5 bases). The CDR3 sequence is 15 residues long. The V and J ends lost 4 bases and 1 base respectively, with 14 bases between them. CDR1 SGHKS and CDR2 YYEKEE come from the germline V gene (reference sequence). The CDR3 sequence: CASSDRPTGNTEAFF. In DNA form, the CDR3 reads TGTGCCAGCAGCGATCGGCCTACAGGGAACACTGAAGCTTTCTTT.

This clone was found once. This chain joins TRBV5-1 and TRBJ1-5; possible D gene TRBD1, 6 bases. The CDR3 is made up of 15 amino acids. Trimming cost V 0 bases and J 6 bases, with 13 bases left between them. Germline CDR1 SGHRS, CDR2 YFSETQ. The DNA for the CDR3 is TGCGCCAGCAGCTTGGAAGCAGGGGCGGGTCAGCCCCAGCATTTT. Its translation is CASSLEAGAGQPQHF.

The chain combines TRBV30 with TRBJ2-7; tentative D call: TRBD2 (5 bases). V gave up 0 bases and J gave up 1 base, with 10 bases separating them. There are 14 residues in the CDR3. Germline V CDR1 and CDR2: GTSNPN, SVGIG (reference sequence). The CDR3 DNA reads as TGTGCCTGGAGTGTTCTAGCAGATTCCTACGAGCAGTACTTC. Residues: CAWSVLADSYEQYF. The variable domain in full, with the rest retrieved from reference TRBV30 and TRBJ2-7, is SQTIHQWPATLVQPVGSPLSLECTVEGTSNPNLYWYRQAAGRGLQLLFYSVGIGQISSEVPQNLSASRPQDRQFILSSKKLLLSDSGFYLCAWSVLADSYEQYFGPGTRLTVT.

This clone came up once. As DNA, the CDR3 is TGTGCCAGCTCTCTATTGGGGTCGGTCGGGGACACCGGGGAGCTGTTTTTT. Encoded protein: CASSLLGSVGDTGELFF. The genes are TRBV28 and TRBJ2-2; a possible D gene is TRBD2 (5 bases). The CDR3 spans 17 residues. V was clipped by 8 bases and J by 3 bases, with 22 bases between them. Germline CDR1 MDHEN, CDR2 SYDVKM.

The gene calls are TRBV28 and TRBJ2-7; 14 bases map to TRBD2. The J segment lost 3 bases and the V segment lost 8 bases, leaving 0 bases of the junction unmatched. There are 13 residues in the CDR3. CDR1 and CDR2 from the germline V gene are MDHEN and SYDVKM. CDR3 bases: TGTGCCAGCGGGACTAGCGGGAGCTACGAGCAGTACTTC. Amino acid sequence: CASGTSGSYEQYF.